This TCR beta chain was sequenced in a study of spatial heterogeneity in lung cancer. Background on the study: Within raw reads, each unique TCR and UMI combination appeared on average more than ten times. Notes on the study in general: Expanded tumor TCRs that were ubiquitous appeared in blood more at resection than follow-up.

Noted time point: sample taken at primary tumor resection. The input material, whole RNA from tumor, nontumor lung or frozen PBMC, was sequenced unsorted. This clonotype was seen at least ten times. What it binds is unknown. A distinct unique molecular identifier was carried by each TCR cDNA molecule. Via MiXCR, TCRdb re-called the 5' RACE reads, giving one row per CDR3 protein. This sample has around 74,000 distinct CDR3 sequences, with 13% found just once. The receptor comes from a male donor with early-stage non-small cell lung cancer. Sequenced material: PBMCs, taken at surgery.

CDR3 in DNA: TGTGCCAGCAGCTTGGGAGGGAGAGGTACTGAAGCTTTCTTT. It is translated as CASSLGGRGTEAFF. This chain connects TRBV5-6 to TRBJ1-1; D is uncertain. The CDR3 extends over 14 amino acids. Germline assignment: CDR1 SGHDT and CDR2 YYEEEE. V was pared by 0 bases and J by 5 bases, with 11 bases between.